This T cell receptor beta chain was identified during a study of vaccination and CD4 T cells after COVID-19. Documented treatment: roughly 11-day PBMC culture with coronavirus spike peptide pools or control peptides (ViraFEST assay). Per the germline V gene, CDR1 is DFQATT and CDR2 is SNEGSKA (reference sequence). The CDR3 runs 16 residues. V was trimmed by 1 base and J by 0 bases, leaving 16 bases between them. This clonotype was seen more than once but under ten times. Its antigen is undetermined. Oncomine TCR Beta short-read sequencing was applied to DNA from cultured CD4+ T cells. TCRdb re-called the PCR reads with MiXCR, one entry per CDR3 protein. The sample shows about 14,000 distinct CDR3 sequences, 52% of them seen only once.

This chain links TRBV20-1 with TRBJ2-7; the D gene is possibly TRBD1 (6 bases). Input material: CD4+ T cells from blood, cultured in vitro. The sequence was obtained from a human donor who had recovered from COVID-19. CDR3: CSARVSNRGNSYEQYF. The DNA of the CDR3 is TGCAGTGCTAGAGTTTCGAATAGGGGGAACTCCTACGAGCAGTACTTC.